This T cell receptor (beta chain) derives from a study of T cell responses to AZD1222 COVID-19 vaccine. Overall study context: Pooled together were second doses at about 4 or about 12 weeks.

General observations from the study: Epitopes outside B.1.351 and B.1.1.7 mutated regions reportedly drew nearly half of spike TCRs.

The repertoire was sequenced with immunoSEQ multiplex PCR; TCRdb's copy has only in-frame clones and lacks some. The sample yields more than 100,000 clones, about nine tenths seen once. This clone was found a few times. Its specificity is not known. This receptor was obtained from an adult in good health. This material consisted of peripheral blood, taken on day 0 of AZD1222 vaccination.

The chain's CDR3 is CASSPQRGDNEQFF. Written as DNA, the CDR3 is TGTGCCAGCTCACCACAGCGGGGGGACAATGAGCAGTTCTTC. This sequence joins TRBV18 and TRBJ2-1; 9 positions match TRBD2. V was pared by 1 base and J by 5 bases, with 0 bases of the junction left unmatched. The CDR3 has 14 amino acids. Germline V lookup: CDR1 KGHSH, CDR2 LQKENI.